This TCR beta chain was obtained from a study of CD8+CD57+ T cells in acquired aplastic anemia. Study background: DNA per sorted CD4+ or CD8+ sample ranged roughly 0.19 to 30 ug, averaging around 3 ug.

Profiles of TCR beta VDJ and CDR3 were generated from a genomic DNA template. TCRdb re-derived calls from the reads in MiXCR, one entry per CDR3 protein. The sample has approximately 170,000 distinct CDR3 sequences, around half seen once. Study observations and caveats: Comparison of patients with controls identified around 30 shared CD8+ CDR3 sequences.

For this clonotype: Its matching antigen is unknown.

Patients sequenced had flow cytometry evidence of CD8+CD57+ cell expansion. Patients were untreated when blood was sampled. The TCR originated in a human donor with aplastic anemia. The sequenced sample consisted of sorted CD4+, CD8+, or CD8+CD57+ T cells (not recorded which) from PBMCs.

The chain's CDR3 is CASSAGTGIYGYTF. For the CDR3, the DNA is TGTGCCAGCAGCGCCGGGACAGGGATATATGGCTACACCTTC. V usage is TRBV25-1 and J usage is TRBJ1-2; TRBD1 aligns across 9 bases. Germline V gene lookup returns CDR1 MGHDK and CDR2 SYGVNS. The CDR3 extends over 14 amino acids. Trimming at V came to 6 bases and at J to 5 bases, leaving 7 bases not matched to a gene.